This T cell receptor beta chain is drawn from a study of T cell responses to AZD1222 COVID-19 vaccine. Regarding the study as a whole: The donors showed a predominance of white British ancestry and of females, with possible underestimation of clonal diversity. Repertoire sampling occurred only after the peak T cell response.

Germline V gene sequence: CDR1 SEHNR, CDR2 FQNEAQ (reference sequence). Trimming took 2 bases from V and 1 from J, leaving 21 bases between them. This CDR3 comprises 19 residues. Comments on this clone: Its specificity is unknown.

Using immunoSEQ multiplex PCR, the repertoire was profiled, and TCRdb retains in-frame clones only, with some absent. In the table there are more than 95,000 clones, roughly 91% of which are singletons. The rearrangement uses TRBV7-9 and TRBJ2-4; D perhaps matches TRBD2 (6 bases). This specimen was peripheral blood, taken on day 0 of MenACWY control vaccination. The receptor comes from an adult in good health. The CDR3 DNA reads as TGTGCCAGCAGCTTACTTGGGGGGACCGAATCGAATGCCAAAAACATTCAGTACTTC. This codes for CASSLLGGTESNAKNIQYF.